These T cell receptor beta chains were read from a single sample in a study of T-cell memory formation after mild COVID-19. TCRdb processed the 5' RACE reads anew with MiXCR; each CDR3 protein has one entry. The sample has roughly 620,000 distinct CDR3 sequences, under 20% seen once; the top ten hold 12%. Sequencing was done on a sample of PBMCs or a T cell subset sorted from them (not recorded which). Receptors originate from an adult woman who had mild COVID-19 (a few samples of this study predate the infection). Cell type and time point are not known. CDR3s include the opening cysteine and the closing phenylalanine or tryptophan. Fields, in order: V gene, clone size, CDR3 length, CDR3 protein. Not every row has a clone size; where given, it reads once, few, many or a size class.

>TRBV20-1|few|14
CSVDRDLMNTEAFF
>TRBV4-2|-|16
CASSPSPGEGYNEQFF
>TRBV12-3/TRBV12-4|-|14
CASSRTPRSYEQYF
>TRBV3-1|few|12
CASSLHANTQYF
>TRBV4-1|-|14
CASSQGRGIYEQYF
>TRBV6-5|few|13
CASSYEGVDGYTF
>TRBV7-8|few|16
CASSLESSMQAPEQFF
>TRBV7-8|few|14
CASSSDRAGYEQYF
>TRBV15|few|14
CATSRDQGQDGYTF
>TRBV7-2|-|15
CASTKPSGSSYEQYF
>TRBV7-6|few|15
CASSLTRGSYNEQFF
>TRBV24-1|-|15
CATSDTRTGNYGYTF
>TRBV6-6|few|15
CASSYSVRGDYGYTF
>TRBV4-1|-|14
CASSPRGQAGGYTF
>TRBV19|few|14
CASSPGTRDYEQYF
>TRBV12-3/TRBV12-4|-|15
CASSDPRASTDTQYF
>TRBV5-1|-|13
CASSSAGYTEAFF
>TRBV18|-|14
CASSPGAPISEQFF
>TRBV9|-|14
CASSARTGIYGYTF
>TRBV9|-|16
CASSEQGIGGANVLTF
>TRBV5-5|-|13
CASSMTSGETQYF
>TRBV12-3/TRBV12-4|few|14
CASSLEGFNDEQFF
>TRBV7-8|-|14
CASTHGGSNQPQHF
>TRBV12-3/TRBV12-4|many|14
CASSRQGSGETQYF
>TRBV3-1|few|17
CASSQDRAGASTDTQYF
>TRBV18|few|15
CASSPLGQAVREQYF
>TRBV27|-|14
CASHRDRAYNEQFF
>TRBV5-6|few|16
CASSERMGRSSYEQYF
>TRBV30|-|14
CAWSPGQGAAEQYF
>TRBV25-1|-|17
CASSEYGVGREVAEAFF
>TRBV7-9|few|16
CASSWDRDSGANVLTF
>TRBV19|-|16
CASSVAGATSTDTQYF
>TRBV6-2/TRBV6-3|-|16
CASSFTGQATNYGYTF
>TRBV15|-|13
CATSRAVTSVWVF
>TRBV11-1|-|14
CASSQGARYSEQFF
>TRBV18|few|14
CASSLAGELETQYF